This T cell receptor beta chain was recovered during a study of T cells in Graves' hyperthyroidism and ophthalmopathy. Across the study: Any treatment followed the collection of peripheral blood at initial diagnosis.

Uncontrolled infection, other autoimmune disease, pregnancy or lactation led to exclusion. Source material for PBMCs was over 8 ml fresh peripheral blood. Amplified TCR beta CDR3 regions derived from RNA transcripts. The HTBI set primed first-round TCR CDR3 RT-PCR. Using its own MiXCR run on the multiplex PCR reads, TCRdb lists one record per CDR3 protein. The table includes 350,000 or so distinct CDR3 sequences, less than 20% detected once. V was cut by 6 bases and J by 7 bases, with 19 bases left in between. The CDR3 consists of 15 residues. CDR1 is SGHVS and CDR2 is FQNEAQ in the germline V gene. This clonotype was seen repeatedly, ten times or more.

The specimen was blood. V is TRBV7-8 and J is TRBJ1-5; maybe TRBD1 (5 bases). This TCR was sampled from a woman aged 40 to 50 with Graves' ophthalmopathy. Written as DNA, the CDR3 is TGTGCCAGCAGTGTATACGTGGGGACTGGGCAGCCCCAGCATTTT. As protein: CASSVYVGTGQPQHF.